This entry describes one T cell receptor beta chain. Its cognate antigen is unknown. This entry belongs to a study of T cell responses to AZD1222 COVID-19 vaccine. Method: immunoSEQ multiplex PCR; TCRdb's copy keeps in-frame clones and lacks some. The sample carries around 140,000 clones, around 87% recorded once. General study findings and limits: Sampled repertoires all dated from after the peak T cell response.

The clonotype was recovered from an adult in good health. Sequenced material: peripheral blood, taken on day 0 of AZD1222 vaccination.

This CDR3 reads CASSRTPKGGQLNEKLFF. CDR3 coding DNA: TGTGCCAGCAGCCGAACTCCAAAGGGGGGACAGCTTAATGAAAAACTGTTTTTT. The genes are TRBV13 and TRBJ1-4, with 7 bases that match TRBD1. Germline V gives CDR1 PRHDT, CDR2 FYEKMQ (reference sequence). The CDR3 is 18 amino acids. Trimming removed 5 bases from V and 4 bases from J; junction bases left unmatched: 16.